This T cell receptor (beta chain) stems from a study of T-cell memory formation after mild COVID-19. On the study more broadly: In these data, TCR clusters were largely donor specific. Study results and limitations: Contracting clones localized mainly to CM and EM when CD4+ and mainly to EMRA when CD8+. Later expanders leaned CD4+, whereas clones that contracted between day 15 and 85 were balanced CD4/CD8. The pre-infection memory compartment contained some responding clones, suggesting cross-reactive memory joined.

One entry per CDR3 protein, called by TCRdb with MiXCR from the 5' RACE reads. The sample yields about 430,000 distinct CDR3 sequences, about 24% seen once. J gave up 6 bases and V 3 bases, and 12 bases lay outside the gene matches. The germline V gene encodes CDR1 DFQATT and CDR2 SNEGSKA (reference sequence). This CDR3 contains 15 residues. This clonotype came up many times. Its antigen is unknown. This clonotype was sampled from an adult woman who had mild COVID-19 (a few samples of this study predate the infection). Cell type and time point are not known. The rearrangement links TRBV20-1 to TRBJ1-2; TRBD1 aligns across 8 bases. The sequencing input was PBMCs or a T cell subset sorted from them (not recorded which). In DNA form, the CDR3 reads TGCAGTGCTAGTCCGCCTTTTGACAGGGGACATGGCTACACCTTC. Translated, it gives CSASPPFDRGHGYTF.